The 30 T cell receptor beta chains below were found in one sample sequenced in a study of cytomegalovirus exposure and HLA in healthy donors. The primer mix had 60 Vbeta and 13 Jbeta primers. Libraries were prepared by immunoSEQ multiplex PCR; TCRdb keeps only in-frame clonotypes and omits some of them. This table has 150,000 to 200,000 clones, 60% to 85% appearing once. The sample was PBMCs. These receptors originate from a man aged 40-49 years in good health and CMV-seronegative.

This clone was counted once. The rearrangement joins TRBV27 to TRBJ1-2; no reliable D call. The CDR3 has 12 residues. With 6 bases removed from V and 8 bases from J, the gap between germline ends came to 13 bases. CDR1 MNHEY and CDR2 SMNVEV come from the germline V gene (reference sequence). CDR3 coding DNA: TGTGCCAGCAGCCCGACGAACGGGGGCTACACCTTC. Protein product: CASSPTNGGYTF.

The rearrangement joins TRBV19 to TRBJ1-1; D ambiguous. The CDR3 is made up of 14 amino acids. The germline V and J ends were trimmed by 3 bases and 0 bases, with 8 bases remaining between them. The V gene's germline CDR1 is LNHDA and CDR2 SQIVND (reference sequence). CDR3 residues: CASSMGSLNTEAFF. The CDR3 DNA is TGTGCCAGTAGTATGGGCAGTTTGAACACTGAAGCTTTCTTT.

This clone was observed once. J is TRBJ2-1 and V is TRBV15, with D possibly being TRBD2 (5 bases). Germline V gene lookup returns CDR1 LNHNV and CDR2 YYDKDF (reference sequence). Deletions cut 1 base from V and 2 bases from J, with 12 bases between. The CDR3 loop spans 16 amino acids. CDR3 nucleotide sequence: TGTGCCACCAGCAGAGTTCTAGCCGGTGCCTACAATGAGCAGTTCTTC. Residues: CATSRVLAGAYNEQFF.

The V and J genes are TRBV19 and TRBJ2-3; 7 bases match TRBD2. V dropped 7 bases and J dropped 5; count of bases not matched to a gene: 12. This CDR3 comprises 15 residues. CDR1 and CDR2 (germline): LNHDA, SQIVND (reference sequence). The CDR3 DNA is TGTGCCAGTACCCCAGGCGGGGGAAGGGTAGATACGCAGTATTTT. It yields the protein CASTPGGGRVDTQYF.

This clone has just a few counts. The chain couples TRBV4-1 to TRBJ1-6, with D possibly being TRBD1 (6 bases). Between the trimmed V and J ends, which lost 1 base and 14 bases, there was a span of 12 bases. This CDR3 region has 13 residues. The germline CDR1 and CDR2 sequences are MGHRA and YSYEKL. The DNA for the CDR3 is TGCGCCAGCAGCCAAGCTGGGGGCATGGCCCTCCACTTT. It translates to CASSQAGGMALHF.

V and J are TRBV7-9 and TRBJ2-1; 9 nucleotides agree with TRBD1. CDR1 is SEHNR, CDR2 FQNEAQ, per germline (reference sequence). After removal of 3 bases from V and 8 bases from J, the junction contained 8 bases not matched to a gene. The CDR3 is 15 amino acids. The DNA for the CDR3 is TGTGCCAGCAGCTTCCTCGGGACAGGGAACGATGAGCAGTTCTTC. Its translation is CASSFLGTGNDEQFF. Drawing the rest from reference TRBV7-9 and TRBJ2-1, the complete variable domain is DTGVSQNPRHKITKRGQNVTFRCDPISEHNRLYWYRQTLGQGPEFLTYFQNEAQLEKSRLLSDRFSAERPKGSFSTLEIQRTEQGDSAMYLCASSFLGTGNDEQFFGPGTRLTVL.

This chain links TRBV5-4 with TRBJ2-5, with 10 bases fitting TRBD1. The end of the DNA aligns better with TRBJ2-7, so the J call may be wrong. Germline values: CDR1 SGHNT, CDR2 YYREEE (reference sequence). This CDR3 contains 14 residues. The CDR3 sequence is CASSLWTGGYEQYF. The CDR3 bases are TGTGCCAGCAGCTTGTGGACAGGGGGCTACGAGCAGTACTTC.

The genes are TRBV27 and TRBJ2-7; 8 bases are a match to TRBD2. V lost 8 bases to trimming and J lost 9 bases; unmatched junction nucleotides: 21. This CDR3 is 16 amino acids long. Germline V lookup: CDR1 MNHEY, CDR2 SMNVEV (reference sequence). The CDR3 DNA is TGTGCCAGCGGGTTAGCGGAGGGCGGGGGCGGGAGGCGGCAGTACTTC. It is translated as CASGLAEGGGGRRQYF.

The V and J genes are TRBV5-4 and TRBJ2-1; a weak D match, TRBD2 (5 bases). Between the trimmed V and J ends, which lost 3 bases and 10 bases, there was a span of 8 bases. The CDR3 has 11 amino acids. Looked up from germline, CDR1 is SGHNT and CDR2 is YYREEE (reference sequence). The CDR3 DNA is TGTGCCAGCAGCTCTAGCAGGGAGCAGTTCTTC. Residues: CASSSSREQFF.

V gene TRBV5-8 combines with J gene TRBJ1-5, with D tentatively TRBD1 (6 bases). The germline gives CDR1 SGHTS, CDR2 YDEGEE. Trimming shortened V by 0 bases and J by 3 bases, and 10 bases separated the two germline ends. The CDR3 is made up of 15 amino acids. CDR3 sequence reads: CASSLGRGYNQPQHF. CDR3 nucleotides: TGTGCCAGCAGCTTGGGCAGGGGATACAATCAGCCCCAGCATTTT.

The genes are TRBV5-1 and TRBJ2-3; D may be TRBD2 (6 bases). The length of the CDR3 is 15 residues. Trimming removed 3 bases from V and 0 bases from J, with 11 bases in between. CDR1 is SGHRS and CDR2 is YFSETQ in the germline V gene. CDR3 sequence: CASSSDSGSTDTQYF. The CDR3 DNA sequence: TGCGCCAGCAGCTCGGATAGCGGTAGCACAGATACGCAGTATTTT.

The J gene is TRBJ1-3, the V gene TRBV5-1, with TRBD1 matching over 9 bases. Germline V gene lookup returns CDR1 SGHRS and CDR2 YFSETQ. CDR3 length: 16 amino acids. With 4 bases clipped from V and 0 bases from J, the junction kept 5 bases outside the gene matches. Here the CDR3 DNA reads TGCGCCAGCAGCGTGACAGGGGGAATCTCTGGAAACACCATATATTTT. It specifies CASSVTGGISGNTIYF.

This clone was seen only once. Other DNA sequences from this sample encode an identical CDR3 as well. The CDR3 DNA sequence: TGTGCCAGCAGCCGGAACACTGAAGCTTTCTTT. This sequence encodes CASSRNTEAFF. The chain combines TRBV5-4 with TRBJ1-1; D uncertain. This CDR3 region has 11 residues. CDR1 SGHNT and CDR2 YYREEE come from the germline V gene (reference sequence). V dropped 4 bases and J dropped 1 base, with 2 bases sitting between them.

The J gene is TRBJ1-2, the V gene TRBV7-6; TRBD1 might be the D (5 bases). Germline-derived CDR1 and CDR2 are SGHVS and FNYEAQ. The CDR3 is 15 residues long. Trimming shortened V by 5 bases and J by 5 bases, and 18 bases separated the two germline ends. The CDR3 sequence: CASSPTGRGGYGYTF. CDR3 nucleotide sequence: TGTGCCAGCAGCCCGACGGGGAGGGGAGGGTATGGCTACACCTTC.

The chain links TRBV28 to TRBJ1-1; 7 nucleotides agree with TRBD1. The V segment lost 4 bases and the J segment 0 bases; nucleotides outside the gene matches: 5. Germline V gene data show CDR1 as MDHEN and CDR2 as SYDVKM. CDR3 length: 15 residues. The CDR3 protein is CASSWTGSMNTEAFF. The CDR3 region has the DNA TGTGCCAGCAGTTGGACAGGTTCAATGAACACTGAAGCTTTCTTT.

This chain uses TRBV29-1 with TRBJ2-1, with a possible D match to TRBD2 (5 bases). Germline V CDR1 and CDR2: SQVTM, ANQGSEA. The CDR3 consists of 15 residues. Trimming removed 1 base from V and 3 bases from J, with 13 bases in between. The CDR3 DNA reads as TGCAGCGTTGAAGCGGCTAGCCGATTCTACAATGAGCAGTTCTTC. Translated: CSVEAASRFYNEQFF.

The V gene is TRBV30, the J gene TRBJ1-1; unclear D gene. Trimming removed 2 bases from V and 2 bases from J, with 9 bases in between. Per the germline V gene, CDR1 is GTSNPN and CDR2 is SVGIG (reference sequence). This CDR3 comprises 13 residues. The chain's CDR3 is CAWSTTENTEAFF. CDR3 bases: TGTGCCTGGAGTACAACAGAAAACACTGAAGCTTTCTTT.

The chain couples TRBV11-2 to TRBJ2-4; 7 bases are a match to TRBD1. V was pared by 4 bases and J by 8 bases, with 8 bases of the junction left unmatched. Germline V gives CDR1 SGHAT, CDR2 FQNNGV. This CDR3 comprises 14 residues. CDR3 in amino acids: CASSSTAQGDIQYF. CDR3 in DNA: TGTGCCAGCAGCTCTACGGCCCAGGGGGACATTCAGTACTTC.

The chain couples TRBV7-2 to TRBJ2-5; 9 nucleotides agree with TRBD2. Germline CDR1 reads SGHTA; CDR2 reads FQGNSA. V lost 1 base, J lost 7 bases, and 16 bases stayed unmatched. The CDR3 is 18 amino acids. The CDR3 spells CASSLGGSGRPQRGTQYF. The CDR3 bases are TGTGCCAGCAGCTTAGGGGGCAGCGGGAGGCCCCAGAGAGGGACCCAGTACTTC.

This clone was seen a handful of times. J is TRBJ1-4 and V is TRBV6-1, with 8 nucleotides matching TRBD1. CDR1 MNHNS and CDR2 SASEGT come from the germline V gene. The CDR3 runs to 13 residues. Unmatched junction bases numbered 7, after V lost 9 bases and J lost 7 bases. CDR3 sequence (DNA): TGTGCCAGTAGACAGGGGAATAGTGAAAAACTGTTTTTT. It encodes CASRQGNSEKLFF.

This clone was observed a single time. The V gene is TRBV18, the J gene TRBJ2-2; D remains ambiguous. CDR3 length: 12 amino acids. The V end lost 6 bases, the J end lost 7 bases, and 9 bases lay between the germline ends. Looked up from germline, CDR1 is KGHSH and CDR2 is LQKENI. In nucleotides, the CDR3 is TGTGCCAGCTCGCGATCCATCGGGGAGCTGTTTTTT. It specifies CASSRSIGELFF.

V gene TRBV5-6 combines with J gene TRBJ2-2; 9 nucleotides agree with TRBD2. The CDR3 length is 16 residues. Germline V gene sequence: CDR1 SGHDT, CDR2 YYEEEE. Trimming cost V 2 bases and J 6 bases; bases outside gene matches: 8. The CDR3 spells CASSLGGLASPGELFF. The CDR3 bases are TGTGCCAGCAGCTTAGGGGGACTAGCTTCTCCCGGGGAGCTGTTTTTT.

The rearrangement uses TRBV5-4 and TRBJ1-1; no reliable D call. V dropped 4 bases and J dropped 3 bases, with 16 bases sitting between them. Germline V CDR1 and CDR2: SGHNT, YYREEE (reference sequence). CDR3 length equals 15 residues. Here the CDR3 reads CASSRSLARDTEAFF. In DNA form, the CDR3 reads TGTGCCAGCAGCAGGAGTTTGGCCCGGGACACTGAAGCTTTCTTT.

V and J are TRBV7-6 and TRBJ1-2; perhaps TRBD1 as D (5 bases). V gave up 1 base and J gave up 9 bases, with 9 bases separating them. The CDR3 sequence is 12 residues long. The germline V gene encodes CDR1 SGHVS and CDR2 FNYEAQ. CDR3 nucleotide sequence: TGTGCCAGCAGCTTAGAAGGGGCTCGCTACACCTTC. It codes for CASSLEGARYTF.

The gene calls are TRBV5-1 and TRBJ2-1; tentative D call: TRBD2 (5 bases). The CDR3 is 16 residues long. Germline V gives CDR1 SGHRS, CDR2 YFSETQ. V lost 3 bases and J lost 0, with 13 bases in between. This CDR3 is CASSSGVVSSYNEQFF. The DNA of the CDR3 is TGCGCCAGCAGCTCCGGGGTCGTAAGCTCCTACAATGAGCAGTTCTTC.

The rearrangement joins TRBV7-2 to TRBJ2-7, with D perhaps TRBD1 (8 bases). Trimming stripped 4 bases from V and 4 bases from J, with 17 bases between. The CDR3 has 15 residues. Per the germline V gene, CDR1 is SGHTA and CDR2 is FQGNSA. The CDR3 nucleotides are TGTGCCAGCAGCTCCCTACAGGGGGGGGGTTACGAGCAGTACTTC. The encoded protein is CASSSLQGGGYEQYF.

CDR3 nucleotides: TGTGCCAGCAGCTTGGGTAGCGAGTACGAGCAGTACTTC. This encodes CASSLGSEYEQYF. The rearrangement joins TRBV5-5 to TRBJ2-7; D may be TRBD2 (5 bases). Germline CDR1 is SGHKS and CDR2 is YYEKEE (reference sequence). V was trimmed by 0 bases and J by 4 bases, leaving 8 bases between them. CDR3 size: 13 residues.

This CDR3 reads CASSLGGTVTDTQYF. CDR3 bases: TGTGCCAGCAGCTTAGGTGGGACTGTCACAGATACGCAGTATTTT. The chain is built from TRBV7-3 and TRBJ2-3; D might be TRBD2 (6 bases). Trimming took off 2 bases at V and 2 bases at J, with 11 bases between the two ends. The length of the CDR3 is 15 residues. Looked up from germline, CDR1 is SGHTA and CDR2 is FQGTGA.

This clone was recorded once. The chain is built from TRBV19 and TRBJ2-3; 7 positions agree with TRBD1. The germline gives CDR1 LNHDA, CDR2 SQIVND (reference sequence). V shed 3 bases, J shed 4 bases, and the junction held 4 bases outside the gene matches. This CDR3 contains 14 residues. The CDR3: CASSMAQGADTQYF. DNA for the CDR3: TGTGCCAGTAGTATGGCTCAGGGGGCAGATACGCAGTATTTT.

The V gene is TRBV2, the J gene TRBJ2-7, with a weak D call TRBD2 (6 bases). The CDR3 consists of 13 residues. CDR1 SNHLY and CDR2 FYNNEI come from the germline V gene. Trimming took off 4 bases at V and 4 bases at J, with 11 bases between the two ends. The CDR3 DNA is TGTGCCAGCAGTGTCAATAGCGGTTACGAGCAGTACTTC. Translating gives CASSVNSGYEQYF.